The T cell receptor (beta chain) described here comes from a study of T cells in women clearing cervical HPV infection. Study-level background: Only a few women had HLA typing results available. Regarding the study as a whole: TRBV6-7 relative abundance averaged roughly 0.099% in cases and less than 0.2% in controls. CIN3+ cases had significantly higher TCR repertoire richness than controls, but evenness did not differ.

Data came from immunoSEQ multiplex PCR; TCRdb stores just in-frame clones and leaves some out. Its table lists tens of thousands of clones. CDR3 length: 16 residues. V lost 2 bases, J lost 1 base, and 15 bases lay in between. Per the germline V gene, CDR1 is SGHRS and CDR2 is YFSETQ. Points on this clone: The antigen is not known. Read coverage stops 3 residues before the CDR3 terminus; the germline J gene supplies the remainder.

Cervical HPV DNA detected by MY09/MY11 PCR, typed by dot-blot. Sequencing was done on a sample of blood buffy coat. This sequence was found in a woman between 18 and 69 years old with a cervical HPV16 infection that either progressed to CIN3+ or cleared (not recorded which). This sequence joins TRBV5-1 and TRBJ1-1; no reliable D call. CDR3 DNA (partial): TGCGCCAGCAGCTTCGACACGTACCTACGGAACACTGAA. This codes for CASSFDTYLRNTE. The complete CDR3 sequence is CASSFDTYLRNTEAFF.